One and the same sample provided the 18 T cell receptor beta chains below, sequenced in a study of blood T cell repertoires in COVID-19. Measured with immunoSEQ multiplex PCR; TCRdb has only the in-frame clones, and not every one. Altogether about 54,000 clones are present, roughly 79% being singletons, with the ten largest covering around 5.3%. Specimen: peripheral blood. Receptors were obtained from a woman aged 55-69 years with acute or convalescent COVID-19.

The gene calls are TRBV3-1 (or the pseudogene TRBV3-2) and TRBJ1-6; 9 bases match TRBD1. This CDR3 is 15 amino acids long. Unmatched junction bases numbered 2, after V lost 4 bases and J lost 4 bases. CDR1 LGHDT and CDR2 YNNKEL come from the germline V gene (reference sequence). The CDR3 sequence is CASSLGQGYNSPLHF. The CDR3 bases are TGTGCCAGCAGCCTTGGACAGGGGTATAATTCACCCCTCCACTTT.

The rearrangement joins TRBV19 to TRBJ2-7, with 7 nucleotides matching TRBD1. The V segment lost 5 bases and the J segment 7 bases; nucleotides outside the gene matches: 11. There are 14 residues in the CDR3. The germline V gene encodes CDR1 LNHDA and CDR2 SQIVND (reference sequence). The chain's CDR3 is CASSWDSIQQEQYF. The CDR3 DNA is TGTGCCAGTAGTTGGGACAGTATACAACAGGAGCAGTACTTC.

This clone was seen only a few times. The V and J genes are TRBV30 and TRBJ2-1; TRBD2 aligns across 9 bases. Per the germline V gene, CDR1 is GTSNPN and CDR2 is SVGIG (reference sequence). The V segment lost 7 bases and the J segment 4 bases; nucleotides outside the gene matches: 5. CDR3 length: 13 amino acids. Written as DNA, the CDR3 is TGTGCCTTTAGCGGGAGAGCGTACAATGAGCAGTTCTTC. This codes for CAFSGRAYNEQFF.

This chain links TRBV30 with TRBJ1-2; maybe TRBD1 (6 bases). CDR3 length: 13 amino acids. CDR1 is GTSNPN and CDR2 is SVGIG in the germline V gene (reference sequence). V was cut by 1 base and J by 5 bases, with 11 bases left in between. CDR3 sequence (DNA): TGTGCCTGGAGTGGGCAGGGGTTGTATGGCTACACCTTC. Its protein is CAWSGQGLYGYTF.

Details on this clone: The same CDR3 also results from other DNA sequences found in this sample. CDR3 sequence (DNA): TGTGCCAGCAGCTTAGACAGGGACACTGAAGCTTTCTTT. The encoded protein is CASSLDRDTEAFF. This chain joins TRBV7-3 and TRBJ1-1; TRBD1 agrees at 7 bases. V lost 2 bases, J lost 3 bases, and 0 bases stayed unmatched. CDR3 length: 13 residues. Germline V gene sequence: CDR1 SGHTA, CDR2 FQGTGA.

This sequence joins TRBV5-1 and TRBJ1-1; possibly TRBD1 for D (6 bases). The CDR3 is 17 amino acids. In germline, CDR1 is SGHRS, CDR2 YFSETQ. Trimming took off 1 base at V and 1 base at J, with 17 bases between the two ends. This CDR3 reads CASSLSGAGRWNTEAFF. CDR3 nucleotides: TGCGCCAGCAGCTTGTCAGGGGCAGGCCGTTGGAACACTGAAGCTTTCTTT. Filled out from reference TRBV5-1 and TRBJ1-1, the complete variable domain reads KAGVTQTPRYLIKTRGQQVTLSCSPISGHRSVSWYQQTPGQGLQFLFEYFSETQRNKGNFPGRFSGRQFSNSRSEMNVSTLELGDSALYLCASSLSGAGRWNTEAFFGQGTRLTVV.

This chain links TRBV28 with TRBJ1-6, with TRBD1 matching 7 bases. This CDR3 comprises 14 residues. With 4 bases clipped from V and 7 bases from J, the junction kept 4 bases outside the gene matches. Germline loops: CDR1 MDHEN, CDR2 SYDVKM. CDR3 protein: CASSYRGGNSPLHF. DNA for the CDR3: TGTGCCAGCAGTTACAGGGGTGGCAATTCACCCCTCCACTTT.

The chain's CDR3 is CASSSFLGGADTDTQYF. The DNA of the CDR3 is TGCGCCAGCAGCTCTTTTCTTGGGGGCGCGGACACAGATACGCAGTATTTT. V usage is TRBV5-1 and J usage is TRBJ2-3, with D perhaps TRBD1 (6 bases). Looked up from germline, CDR1 is SGHRS and CDR2 is YFSETQ. Trimming pared 3 bases from V and 2 bases from J, leaving 19 bases between. This CDR3 has 17 residues.

This chain connects TRBV7-9 to TRBJ1-2, with D possibly TRBD1 on 5 matching bases. V lost 5 bases, J lost 3 bases, and 10 bases lay in between. This CDR3 comprises 13 residues. CDR1 and CDR2 (germline): SEHNR, FQNEAQ (reference sequence). As DNA, the CDR3 is TGTGCCAGCAGCGAGACAGACTACTATGGCTACACCTTC. It encodes CASSETDYYGYTF.

The chain links TRBV6-2 or TRBV6-3 to TRBJ2-5; the D gene is possibly TRBD2 (6 bases). Between the trimmed V and J ends, which lost 6 bases and 5 bases, there was a span of 13 bases. Per germline, CDR1 MNHEY and CDR2 SVGEGT. This CDR3 region has 13 residues. The CDR3 coding sequence is TGTGCCAGCAGCCCTTACCGGGAGGAGACCCAGTACTTC. Translated: CASSPYREETQYF.

For the CDR3, the DNA is TGCGCCAGCAGCTTGGAAAATGGGGCTGAGCAGTTCTTC. Its protein is CASSLENGAEQFF. The chain is built from TRBV5-1 and TRBJ2-1; D perhaps matches TRBD1 (5 bases). CDR1 and CDR2 from the germline V gene are SGHRS and YFSETQ. V was cut by 0 bases and J by 9 bases, with 10 bases left in between. CDR3 length: 13 amino acids.

The chain recombines TRBV5-5 with TRBJ2-5; D may be TRBD1 (6 bases). Germline V gene lookup returns CDR1 SGHKS and CDR2 YYEKEE (reference sequence). CDR3 length equals 15 residues. Trimming removed 4 bases from V and 5 bases from J, with 18 bases in between. The CDR3 loop is CASSMVAGTGETQYF. Written as DNA, the CDR3 is TGTGCCAGCAGCATGGTGGCGGGCACAGGGGAGACCCAGTACTTC.

This clone was picked up a small number of times. The chain links TRBV9 to TRBJ1-4; 7 bases line up with TRBD1. V shed 4 bases and J 3 bases; nucleotides not matched to a gene: 6. This CDR3 spans 15 amino acids. Germline CDR1 SGDLS, CDR2 YYNGEE. For the CDR3, the DNA is TGTGCCAGCAGCTTCCGGGACAGTGCTAATGAAAAACTGTTTTTT. Translation gives CASSFRDSANEKLFF.

The chain carries TRBV6-5 and TRBJ2-2; unclear D gene. Trimming removed 6 bases at V and 5 bases at J, with 10 bases between. The CDR3 runs to 13 residues. CDR1 is MNHEY and CDR2 is SVGAGI in the germline V gene. This CDR3 is CASRTQRTGELFF. CDR3 bases: TGTGCCAGCAGAACTCAGAGGACCGGGGAGCTGTTTTTT.

V gene TRBV5-1 combines with J gene TRBJ2-1; 14 bases match TRBD2. The CDR3 sequence is 17 residues long. V lost 3 bases and J lost 8; bases outside the gene matches: 10. Germline CDR1 and CDR2: SGHRS and YFSETQ. The CDR3 loop reads CASSSGTSGSFVDEQFF. CDR3 bases: TGCGCCAGCAGCTCTGGGACTAGCGGGAGTTTTGTCGATGAGCAGTTCTTC.

As for this clone: At one end, the junction sequence differs from germline, possibly due to a read error. The CDR3 protein is CASSQDLEIGEAF. The DNA for the CDR3 is TGTGCCAGCAGCCAAGATCTGGAGATAGGAGAGGCCTTC. This sequence joins TRBV3-1 (or the pseudogene TRBV3-2) and TRBJ1-2, with no clear D. The germline V gene has CDR1 LGHDT and CDR2 YNNKEL (reference sequence). CDR3 length: 13 residues.

CDR3 nucleotide sequence: TGTGCCAGCAGTGAACAGGGGGTCAATGAGCAGTTCTTC. Amino acids: CASSEQGVNEQFF. The chain couples TRBV6-4 to TRBJ2-1; 8 bases agree with TRBD1. Germline V gene lookup returns CDR1 MRHNA and CDR2 SNTAGT. With 3 bases clipped from V and 6 bases from J, the junction kept 1 base outside the gene matches. CDR3 length: 13 amino acids.

In its sample, this clone was seen a few times. The chain links TRBV29-1 to TRBJ1-1, with D perhaps matching TRBD1 (6 bases). This CDR3 has 13 amino acids. With 8 bases removed from V and 3 bases from J, the gap between germline ends came to 16 bases. The germline V gene encodes CDR1 SQVTM and CDR2 ANQGSEA. CDR3 residues: CSSGGRLDTEAFF. The DNA for the CDR3 is TGCAGCTCCGGGGGGCGTCTCGACACTGAAGCTTTCTTT.